This T cell receptor (beta chain) was identified during a study of cytomegalovirus exposure and HLA in healthy donors. Study-level information: From some 180 million T cells, an earlier analysis saw around 120 million unique TCR beta sequences. The study's findings and limits: The classifier was said to identify cytomegalovirus status with high specificity and sensitivity. For most TCR beta V segments, an earlier analysis put the productive rate at about 90% or about 30% of the time. Despite most TCR sequences being rare, some public TCRs occurred in many donors.

The CDR3 runs 14 residues. V lost 3 bases, J lost 4 bases, and 7 bases stayed unmatched. The V gene's germline CDR1 is SGDLS and CDR2 YYNGEE. PCR employed 60 Vbeta and 13 Jbeta primers. Clones were sequenced by immunoSEQ multiplex PCR, and TCRdb holds only the in-frame ones, with some missing. The sample lists some 150,000 clones; about two thirds were seen once. To note about this clone: The antigen remains unidentified.

This rearrangement joins TRBV9 to TRBJ2-7; TRBD1 aligns across 7 bases. The sequence was obtained from a man aged 45-65 years in good health and CMV-seropositive. The sequencing input was PBMCs. The CDR3 here is CASSAGTAEYEQYF. DNA of the CDR3: TGTGCCAGCAGCGCCGGGACAGCGGAGTACGAGCAGTACTTC.